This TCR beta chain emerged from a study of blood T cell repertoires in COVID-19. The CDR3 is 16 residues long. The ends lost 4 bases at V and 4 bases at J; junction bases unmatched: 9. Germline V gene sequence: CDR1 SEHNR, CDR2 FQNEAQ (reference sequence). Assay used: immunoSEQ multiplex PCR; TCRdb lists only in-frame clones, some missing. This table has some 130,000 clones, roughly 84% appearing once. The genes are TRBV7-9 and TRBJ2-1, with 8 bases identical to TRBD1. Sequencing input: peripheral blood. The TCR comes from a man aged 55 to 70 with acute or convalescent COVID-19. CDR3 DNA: TGTGCCAGCAGCTCCCCCCCCGGGACAGGTTACAATGAGCAGTTCTTC. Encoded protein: CASSSPPGTGYNEQFF. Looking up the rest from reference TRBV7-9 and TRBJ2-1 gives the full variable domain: DTGVSQNPRHKITKRGQNVTFRCDPISEHNRLYWYRQTLGQGPEFLTYFQNEAQLEKSRLLSDRFSAERPKGSFSTLEIQRTEQGDSAMYLCASSSPPGTGYNEQFFGPGTRLTVL.